Listed here are 19 T cell receptor beta chains from one sample, sequenced in a study of regulatory T cells in long-lasting Graves disease. CDR3-region Arm-PCR and iRepertoire HTBI primers produced the TCR beta libraries. Via MiXCR, TCRdb re-called the multiplex PCR reads, giving one row per CDR3 protein. The sample holds some 370,000 distinct CDR3 sequences, more than 20% seen once. Time point defined: persistent/refractory GD, antithyroid drugs over 5 years with positive TRAb. The TCR library was prepared using RNA isolated from PBMCs. The source material was peripheral blood mononuclear cells (PBMCs), sampled when the disease was refractory, from a patient treated with antithyroid drugs. These receptors were obtained from a woman aged 40 to 50 with Graves disease.

The chain employs TRBV19 and TRBJ2-7; TRBD2 is a possible D gene (5 bases). Germline loops: CDR1 LNHDA, CDR2 SQIVND (reference sequence). The V end was cut by 1 base, the J end by 4 bases, with 14 bases between. This CDR3 contains 15 residues. The CDR3 coding sequence is TGTGCCAGTAGTATAGGAGCGGAGCCCTTTTACGAGCAGTACTTC. The encoded protein is CASSIGAEPFYEQYF.

As regards this clonotype: A much more abundant neighbour one base away suggests this may be a read error. J is TRBJ2-7 and V is TRBV11-1; TRBD1 might be the D (5 bases). The germline V gene encodes CDR1 SGHAT and CDR2 FQDESV (reference sequence). The CDR3 is 15 amino acids. CDR3 loop: CASSLGTQRSYGQYF. Here the CDR3 DNA reads TGTGCCAGCAGCTTAGGGACACAAAGATCCTACGGGCAGTACTTC.

This clonotype was seen ten or more times. The V call is TRBV20-1, the J call TRBJ1-5; 7 bases map to TRBD1. With V trimmed by 7 bases and J by 2 bases, 5 bases remained unmatched. The CDR3 runs to 13 residues. CDR1 and CDR2 (germline): DFQATT, SNEGSKA (reference sequence). The CDR3 region is CSGTGTGNQPQHF. The CDR3 DNA reads TGCAGTGGTACCGGGACAGGCAATCAGCCCCAGCATTTT.

At least ten counts were recorded for this clonotype. The V gene is TRBV6-1, the J gene TRBJ2-2; D gene unclear. The germline V and J ends were trimmed by 4 bases and 4 bases, with 1 base remaining between them. Looked up from germline, CDR1 is MNHNS and CDR2 is SASEGT. CDR3 length: 11 amino acids. The CDR3 loop is CASSATGELFF. For the CDR3, the DNA is TGTGCCAGCAGTGCCACCGGGGAGCTGTTTTTT.

Concerning this clonotype itself: This sequence is one base from a far larger clone and is likely a read error. The V gene is TRBV7-9, the J gene TRBJ2-4; 8 bases agree with TRBD2. The DNA end is more similar to TRBJ2-7, so the J call may be wrong. CDR1 and CDR2 (germline): SEHNR, FQNEAQ (reference sequence). CDR3 length: 15 residues. The CDR3 loop reads CARSDSLAAGAEQYF. Written as DNA, the CDR3 is TGTGCCAGATCGGACTCACTAGCGGCGGGAGCCGAGCAGTACTTC.

The CDR3 is CASSLGKSTDTQYF. CDR3 sequence (DNA): TGTGCCAGCTCGTTAGGGAAGAGCACAGATACGCAGTATTTT. V usage is TRBV28 and J usage is TRBJ2-3; D gene uncertain. The CDR3 runs 14 residues. Trimming stripped 8 bases from V and 0 bases from J, with 12 bases between. Germline CDR1 and CDR2: MDHEN and SYDVKM.

This clonotype was seen more than once but under ten times. The V and J genes are TRBV11-1 and TRBJ2-2, with 7 positions matching TRBD1. V was clipped by 0 bases and J by 6 bases; unmatched bases: 7. The CDR3 runs to 16 residues. Germline CDR1 and CDR2: SGHAT and FQDESV (reference sequence). Here the CDR3 DNA reads TGTGCCAGCAGCTTAGCGCGCAGGGGGTATTCCGGGGAGCTGTTTTTT. This sequence encodes CASSLARRGYSGELFF.

This clonotype turned up a few times. The chain links TRBV28 to TRBJ2-3, with D possibly matching TRBD2 (5 bases). The V end lost 3 bases, the J end lost 2 bases, and 12 bases lay between the germline ends. The CDR3 spans 15 residues. Germline lookup yields CDR1 MDHEN and CDR2 SYDVKM. The CDR3 DNA reads TGTGCCAGCAGTTTTGACTATACTAACACAGATACGCAGTATTTT. This codes for CASSFDYTNTDTQYF.

The chain couples TRBV7-3 to TRBJ2-7; TRBD2 is a possible D gene (5 bases). V lost 4 bases and J lost 0, with 10 bases in between. The CDR3 sequence is 14 residues long. Germline V gives CDR1 SGHTA, CDR2 FQGTGA. This chain's CDR3 is CASSYTRDSYEQYF. The DNA of the CDR3 is TGTGCCAGCAGCTATACGAGGGACTCCTACGAGCAGTACTTC.

The chain uses TRBV7-2 and TRBJ2-7; no clear D. The V gene's germline CDR1 is SGHTA and CDR2 FQGNSA. V lost 1 base, J lost 12 bases, and 22 bases lay in between. This CDR3 is 15 amino acids long. The CDR3 nucleotides are TGTGCCAGCAGCTTAGTCTGGCTCGGCAGCAGTGTGGCGTACTTC. It encodes CASSLVWLGSSVAYF.

Regarding this clonotype: This could be a read error, since a much larger clone is one nucleotide away. V is TRBV7-3 and J is TRBJ2-7; D may be TRBD2 (6 bases). Trimming removed 5 bases at V and 2 bases at J, with 19 bases between. The CDR3 is 16 amino acids. From germline, CDR1 is SGHTA and CDR2 FQGTGA. The DNA for the CDR3 is TGTGCCAGCAGCCCCCTGGAGGGGAGCCCCGCCTACGAGCAGTACTTC. Protein: CASSPLEGSPAYEQYF.

A few counts support this clonotype. The rearrangement links TRBV27 to TRBJ1-4; D not resolved. Per the germline V gene, CDR1 is MNHEY and CDR2 is SMNVEV (reference sequence). The CDR3 loop spans 15 amino acids. The V gene lost 6 bases and the J gene lost 4 bases, with 15 bases spanning the gap. The DNA for the CDR3 is TGTGCCAGCAGCCCCATCTTCGAGGGTAATGAAAAACTGTTTTTT. This translates into CASSPIFEGNEKLFF. Full variable domain (missing parts from reference TRBV27 and TRBJ1-4): EAQVTQNPRYLITVTGKKLTVTCSQNMNHEYMSWYRQDPGLGLRQIYYSMNVEVTDKGDVPEGYKVSRKEKRNFPLILESPSPNQTSLYFCASSPIFEGNEKLFFGSGTQLSVL.

This clonotype was counted at least ten times. The V call is TRBV7-2, the J call TRBJ2-2; the D gene could be TRBD1 or TRBD2 (5 bases each). This CDR3 comprises 15 residues. Germline V gene lookup returns CDR1 SGHTA and CDR2 FQGNSA. The V end was cut by 1 base, the J end by 0 bases, with 6 bases between. DNA of the CDR3: TGTGCCAGCAGCTTAGGAGGGGCGAACACCGGGGAGCTGTTTTTT. Amino acid sequence: CASSLGGANTGELFF.

This clonotype occurred a few times. The chain links TRBV6-1 to TRBJ2-5; 9 positions match TRBD2. This CDR3 comprises 16 residues. The V segment lost 5 bases and the J segment 3 bases; nucleotides outside the gene matches: 10. CDR1 MNHNS and CDR2 SASEGT come from the germline V gene. Written as DNA, the CDR3 is TGTGCCAGCAGTCCCCTCGTTAGCGGGAGAAAAGAGACCCAGTACTTC. It is translated as CASSPLVSGRKETQYF.

This chain connects TRBV7-2 to TRBJ2-1; 10 nucleotides align to TRBD2. The CDR3 length is 17 residues. Losses at the gene ends were 5 bases for V and 0 bases for J; bases not matched to a gene: 7. Germline CDR1 is SGHTA and CDR2 is FQGNSA. CDR3 amino acids: CASSRGTSASSYNEQFF. The DNA of the CDR3 is TGTGCCAGCAGCCGAGGGACTAGCGCCAGCTCCTACAATGAGCAGTTCTTC.

The chain couples TRBV20-1 to TRBJ1-4, with D uncertain. CDR3 length: 14 amino acids. Germline values: CDR1 DFQATT, CDR2 SNEGSKA (reference sequence). The V end lost 5 bases, the J end lost 1 base, and 11 bases lay between the germline ends. DNA for the CDR3: TGCAGTGCTCGCCTCGAGGGAACTAATGAAAAACTGTTTTTT. It encodes CSARLEGTNEKLFF.

This clonotype occurred many times. The chain joins TRBV6-4 to TRBJ2-2; 7 bases line up with TRBD2. Germline values: CDR1 MRHNA, CDR2 SNTAGT. The CDR3 is 15 residues long. Unmatched junction bases numbered 7, after V lost 8 bases and J lost 1 base. Written as DNA, the CDR3 is TGTGCCAGCGGATCGAGCGGGGTGAACACCGGGGAGCTGTTTTTT. It yields the protein CASGSSGVNTGELFF.

The chain links TRBV5-1 to TRBJ2-1; the D gene is possibly TRBD1 (5 bases). The CDR3 loop spans 14 amino acids. The V gene's germline CDR1 is SGHRS and CDR2 YFSETQ. The V end lost 3 bases, the J end lost 9 bases, and 16 bases lay between the germline ends. The CDR3 reads CASSWTTGIAEQFF. CDR3 sequence (DNA): TGCGCCAGCAGCTGGACAACAGGTATTGCTGAGCAGTTCTTC.

The rearrangement links TRBV5-8 to TRBJ2-2, with D perhaps assigned TRBD1 or TRBD2 (5 bases each). Trimming pared 1 base from V and 3 bases from J, leaving 13 bases between. The CDR3 has 16 amino acids. Germline V lookup: CDR1 SGHTS, CDR2 YDEGEE. In nucleotides, the CDR3 is TGTGCCAGCAGCTTGATATGGGACCGCTACACCGGGGAGCTGTTTTTT. Protein: CASSLIWDRYTGELFF. The full variable domain, rest sourced from reference TRBV5-8 and TRBJ2-2, is EAGVTQSPTHLIKTRGQQATLRCSPISGHTSVYWYQQALGLGLQFLLWYDEGEERNRGNFPPRFSGRQFPNYSSELNVNALELEDSALYLCASSLIWDRYTGELFFGEGSRLTVL.